This TCR beta chain was sequenced for a study of blood T cell repertoires in COVID-19. Across the study: Sample material is recorded as cDNA or gDNA derived from T cells, B-cell-depleted T cells, or PBMCs.

In the study's own analysis: By means of reference gene primer amplification, nucleated cell counts were estimated. Clones were read by immunoSEQ multiplex PCR, and TCRdb kept only the in-frame ones, dropping some. That table gives V, J and clone size, and the DNA gave D and trimming. The repertoire holds fewer than 150,000 clones, with 80% to 90% as singletons. Losses at the gene ends were 0 bases for V and 4 bases for J; bases not matched to a gene: 3. Germline CDR1 is KGHSH and CDR2 is LQKENI. The CDR3 spans 15 residues. The V gene is TRBV18, the J gene TRBJ2-4; 7 positions agree with TRBD1. This TCR derives from a man in his 70s who had recovered from COVID-19. The source material was peripheral blood. CDR3 in amino acids: CASSPPTGSKNIQYF. In DNA, the CDR3 is TGTGCCAGCTCACCACCGACAGGGTCAAAAAACATTCAGTACTTC.